This TCR beta chain was profiled in a study of blood T cells in healthy people across ages (dated by TCRdb to about 2015). Context from the whole study: In model experiments, roughly one uniquely barcoded TCR beta cDNA molecule per two T cells was captured by template switching. The donors were divided into four age groups: young (average around 17 years), middle-aged (roughly 40), aged (around 59) and long-lived (about 84). Using deep sequencing normalized with unique cDNA molecular identifiers, the study measured how TCR beta repertoire diversity changes with age. To avoid experimental bias, donors of different ages were distributed randomly across sequencing lanes. For two donors (one aged 18 to 29 and one aged 80 or older), the study analyzed two additional independent replicas of 1 million unique cDNA reads from the same blood draw.

Paper-wide results and their limitations: Compared with the aged group, more naive CD4+ T cells, fewer expanded clones and increased TCR diversity were shown by the long-lived group, suggesting age selection. Estimates of total diversity based on one million sequenced T cells were regarded as lower bounds and as underestimates. The CMV infection status of donors was not known, potentially confounding age-related changes in expanded clonotypes. As age increased, observed TCR beta diversity per million T cells dropped in a roughly linear way, and a significant reduction was already evident by age 40. There was a strong correlation between observed TCR beta diversity and the percentage of naive T cells measured by flow cytometry. Since profiling was done on bulk unsorted PBMCs, naive and antigen-experienced compartments could not be conclusively compared.

This clonotype was observed a few times. Its antigen target is currently unknown. No base quality values were provided; no much bigger clone lies one nucleotide off. CDR1 and CDR2 are read off the germline V gene as SGHTA and FQGNSA. V loses 0 bases, J loses 3 bases, and the germline ends lie 8 bases apart. There are 14 amino acids in the CDR3, from cysteine to phenylalanine inclusive. This entry keeps only the CDR3 DNA: 42 bases, framed from base 1. Systemically healthy Caucasian individuals from Russia, some 38 in total and aged about 6 to 95 years, were included as donors. Roughly 11 milliliters of peripheral blood were drawn from each donor into EDTA-treated Vacutainer tubes. Ficoll-Paque density-gradient centrifugation was used to isolate PBMCs, with at least 7 million obtained per sample. Total RNA, at least 6 micrograms per sample, was extracted from PBMCs with Trizol reagent. The percentages of naive CD45RAhigh/CD27high T cells were determined by flow cytometry on a PBMC aliquot from every donor.

Libraries were made using 5' RACE. Sequencing instrument: Illumina HiSeq 2500. A second PCR of roughly 6 to 11 cycles was performed with a sample-barcoded 5' primer and a J-beta primer mix. A template-switch 5' adaptor carrying 12 random nucleotides introduced a unique molecular identifier onto each TCR beta cDNA molecule. At least 2.5 million CDR3-containing paired-end reads were obtained from each sample. First-strand cDNA synthesis was performed from all RNA using the Mint cDNA synthesis kit, with priming by a TRBC-specific oligonucleotide. All cDNA was treated with uracil-DNA glycosylase and then went through a first 18-cycle PCR with the universal primers M1SS and BC2_uni_R. Concerning the study's data processing: Each sample was normalized by randomly selecting 1 million high-quality reads, each carrying a distinct molecular identifier. Reads sharing molecular identifiers were discarded rather than binned into consensus sequences. MiTCR, with a Q25 quality threshold and the strictest error-elimination algorithm, was used for CDR3 identification, clonotype clustering and error correction. A nonparametric unseen species model using Euler transformation provided a lower-bound estimate of total TCR beta diversity. TCRdb trimmed the raw reads at Q25, called clones with MiXCR and kept productive beta chains. Each CDR3 protein gets just one entry, which takes the most common genes and DNA from the rows behind it. The V and J calls come from TCRdb's annotation, not from the publication. The sample table holds around 1,700,000 distinct CDR3 sequences, of which about 28% were seen once. Roughly 8% of the sample belongs to the ten largest clones.

The sequence joins TRBV7-2 to TRBJ1-2, with TRBD1 tentatively as D gene (6 bases match). The sample taken for sequencing was blood. The TCR was taken from a woman aged 30 to 39 in good health. The DNA is TGTACCAGCAGCTTAGCTTCAGGGGACTATGGCTACACCTTC. It encodes CTSSLASGDYGYTF.